This paragraph reports one TCR beta chain. The antigen remains undetermined. The data were taken from a study of OX40 agonist ivuxolimab in advanced cancers. Study results and limitations: Blood T cells, both CD4+ and CD8+, expanded clonally by week 6 at 0.1 to 3.0 mg/kg.

The germline V gene encodes CDR1 MNHNS and CDR2 SASEGT. V was cut by 1 base and J by 5 bases, with 17 bases left in between. CDR3 length: 16 residues. TCRdb keeps only in-frame clones here, not all; method: immunoSEQ multiplex PCR. The sample consists of more than 65,000 clones, about 80% of them appearing once. The receptor was isolated from an adult with an advanced solid tumor such as melanoma, head and neck, liver or kidney cancer. V gene TRBV6-1 combines with J gene TRBJ1-1; tentative D call: TRBD1 (6 bases). The sequences come from CD4+ or CD8+ T cells sorted from blood, collected in a trial of the OX40 agonist ivuxolimab. The CDR3 DNA sequence: TGTGCCAGCAGTGAAGAGGGGGGCGCAAGTAGGACTGAAGCTTTCTTT. Translation gives CASSEEGGASRTEAFF.